Reported below is one T cell receptor (beta chain). This sample was included in a study of cytomegalovirus exposure and HLA in healthy donors. The CDR3 consists of 16 residues. Per germline, CDR1 LGHNA and CDR2 YSLEER. Trimming pared 0 bases from V and 4 bases from J, leaving 13 bases between. Sequenced by immunoSEQ multiplex PCR; TCRdb stores in-frame clones only, minus some. The table lists around 300,000 clones, 65% to 90% of them singletons. This TCR derives from a woman between 18 and 29 years old in good health and CMV-seronegative. Sequenced: PBMCs. V gene TRBV4-3 combines with J gene TRBJ2-1; D call uncertain. CDR3 sequence reads: CASSQDQWAEYNEQFF. CDR3 bases: TGCGCCAGCAGCCAAGATCAGTGGGCTGAATACAATGAGCAGTTCTTC.